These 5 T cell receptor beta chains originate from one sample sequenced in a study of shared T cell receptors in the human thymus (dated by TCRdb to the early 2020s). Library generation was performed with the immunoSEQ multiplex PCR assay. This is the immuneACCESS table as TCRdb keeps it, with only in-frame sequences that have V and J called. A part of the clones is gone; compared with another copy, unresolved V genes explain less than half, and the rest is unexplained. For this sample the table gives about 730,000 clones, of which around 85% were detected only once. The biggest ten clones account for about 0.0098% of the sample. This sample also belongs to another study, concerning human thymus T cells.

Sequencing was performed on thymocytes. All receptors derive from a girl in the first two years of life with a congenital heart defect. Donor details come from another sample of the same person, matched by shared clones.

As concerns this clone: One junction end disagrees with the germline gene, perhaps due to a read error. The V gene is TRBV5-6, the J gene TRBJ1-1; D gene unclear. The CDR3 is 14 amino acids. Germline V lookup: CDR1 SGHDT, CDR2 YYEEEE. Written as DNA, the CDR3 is TGTGCCAGCAGCTTGGGGGGAGCCAGCCCTGATGCTTTCTTT. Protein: CASSLGGASPDAFF. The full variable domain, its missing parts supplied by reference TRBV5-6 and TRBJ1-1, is DAGVTQSPTHLIKTRGQQVTLRCSPKSGHDTVSWYQQALGQGPQFIFQYYEEEERQRGNFPDRFSGHQFPNYSSELNVNALLLGDSALYLCASSLGGASPDAFFGQGTRLTVV.

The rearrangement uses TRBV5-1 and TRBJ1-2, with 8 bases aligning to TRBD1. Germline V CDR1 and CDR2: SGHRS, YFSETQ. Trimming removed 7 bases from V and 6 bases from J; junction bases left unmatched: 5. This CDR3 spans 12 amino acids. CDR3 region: CASHGQGDGYTF. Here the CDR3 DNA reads TGCGCCAGCCACGGACAGGGCGATGGCTACACCTTC.

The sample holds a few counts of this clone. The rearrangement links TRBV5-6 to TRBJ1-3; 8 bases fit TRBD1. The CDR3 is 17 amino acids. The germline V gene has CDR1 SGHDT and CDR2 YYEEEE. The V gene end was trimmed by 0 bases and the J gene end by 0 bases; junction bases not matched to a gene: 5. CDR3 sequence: CASSLASRGRSGNTIYF. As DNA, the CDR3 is TGTGCCAGCAGCTTGGCCTCCAGGGGGCGCTCTGGAAACACCATATATTTT.

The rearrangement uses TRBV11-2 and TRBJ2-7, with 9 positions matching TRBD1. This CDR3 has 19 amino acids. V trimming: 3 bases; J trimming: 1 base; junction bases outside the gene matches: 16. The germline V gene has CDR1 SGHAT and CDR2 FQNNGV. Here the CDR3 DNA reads TGTGCCAGCAGCTTCAACCGGGACAGGGTAATTTCTCGTTCCTACGAGCAGTACTTC. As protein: CASSFNRDRVISRSYEQYF.

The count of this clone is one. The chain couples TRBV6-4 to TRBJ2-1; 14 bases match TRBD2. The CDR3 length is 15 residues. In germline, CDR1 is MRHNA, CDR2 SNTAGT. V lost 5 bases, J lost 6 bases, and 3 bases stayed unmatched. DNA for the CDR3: TGTGCCAGCAGTTCCGGACTAGCGGGGGGCAATGAGCAGTTCTTC. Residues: CASSSGLAGGNEQFF.